A selection of T cell receptor beta chains follows, all from one sample in a study of early T cells in non-severe SARS-CoV-2 infection. TCRdb reprocessed the 5' RACE reads with MiXCR, giving one entry per CDR3 protein. The sample contains some 22,000 distinct CDR3 sequences, around 5% of which appear only once. Sequencing was done on a sample of whole blood. Receptors originate from an adult who was a healthcare worker with PCR-confirmed SARS-CoV-2 infection or an uninfected control (not recorded which). Each CDR3 is given with its conserved first and last residue. The D gene is left open where the match is weak. Where a row states a size, it is once, few, many or the class of an expanded clone; other rows omit it.

V: TRBV20-1; size: many; D: -; J: TRBJ1-4; CDR3: CSASLPTTTNEKLFF; DNA: TGCAGTGCTAGCTTGCCCACGACAACTAATGAAAAACTGTTTTTT
V: TRBV7-8; size: many; D: -; J: TRBJ2-3; CDR3: CASSLVAGTLDTQYF; DNA: TGTGCCAGCAGCTTAGTTGCAGGGACGTTAGATACGCAGTATTTT
V: TRBV19; size: many; D: TRBD1; J: TRBJ1-1; CDR3: CATQTTGSTEAFF; DNA: TGTGCCACCCAGACGACAGGGAGCACTGAAGCTTTCTTT
V: TRBV19; size: few; D: -; J: TRBJ2-7; CDR3: CASSKRGAYEQYF; DNA: TGTGCCAGTAGTAAGAGGGGGGCCTACGAGCAGTACTTC
V: TRBV18; size: -; D: -; J: TRBJ1-1; CDR3: CASSPTLGARGTEAFF; DNA: TGTGCCAGCTCACCGACTCTAGGGGCCCGAGGCACTGAAGCTTTCTTT
V: TRBV14; size: many; D: TRBD1; J: TRBJ2-4; CDR3: CASSPLGQGSDIQYF; DNA: TGTGCCAGCAGCCCTTTGGGACAGGGGTCTGACATTCAGTACTTC
V: TRBV5-6; size: many; D: -; J: TRBJ2-4; CDR3: CASSFSSSIQYF; DNA: TGTGCCAGCAGCTTCAGCAGTTCCATTCAGTACTTC
V: TRBV12-3/TRBV12-4; size: many; D: -; J: TRBJ1-5; CDR3: CASSFWGVQPQHF; DNA: TGTGCCAGCAGTTTTTGGGGGGTTCAGCCCCAGCATTTT
V: TRBV6-2/TRBV6-3; size: -; D: TRBD1; J: TRBJ2-7; CDR3: CASSPNRGSLYEQYF; DNA: TGTGCCAGCAGTCCCAACAGGGGTTCACTCTACGAGCAGTACTTC
V: TRBV7-2; size: -; D: TRBD1; J: TRBJ2-1; CDR3: CASSFRQGNNEQFF; DNA: TGTGCCAGCAGCTTTCGACAGGGGAACAATGAGCAGTTCTTC
V: TRBV2; size: many; D: -; J: TRBJ1-4; CDR3: CASSPNTGLTNEKLFF; DNA: TGTGCCAGCAGTCCCAATACAGGGTTGACTAATGAAAAACTGTTTTTT
V: TRBV11-3; size: -; D: -; J: TRBJ1-1; CDR3: CASSQSRWNTEAFF; DNA: TGTGCCAGCAGCCAATCGAGGTGGAACACTGAAGCTTTCTTT
V: TRBV20-1; size: many; D: TRBD2; J: TRBJ2-7; CDR3: CSASGGTSGGNEQYF; DNA: TGCAGTGCTAGTGGTGGGACTAGCGGGGGAAACGAGCAGTACTTC
V: TRBV7-9; size: medium-sized; D: -; J: TRBJ2-2; CDR3: CASSLLGQIGELFF; DNA: TGTGCCAGCAGCTTATTGGGACAAATCGGGGAGCTGTTTTTT
V: TRBV10-2; size: many; D: -; J: TRBJ1-1; CDR3: CASSDRGENTEAFF; DNA: TGCGCCAGCAGTGACCGCGGCGAGAACACTGAAGCTTTCTTT
V: TRBV12-3/TRBV12-4; size: many; D: -; J: TRBJ1-1; CDR3: CASSLWAGENTEAFF; DNA: TGTGCCAGCAGTTTGTGGGCAGGGGAAAACACTGAAGCTTTCTTT
V: TRBV5-4; size: -; D: TRBD1; J: TRBJ1-2; CDR3: CASSLTGTGRGYTF; DNA: TGTGCCAGCAGCTTGACTGGGACAGGGAGGGGCTACACCTTC
V: TRBV6-1; size: many; D: TRBD1; J: TRBJ1-1; CDR3: CASSEDRPNTEAFF; DNA: TGTGCCAGCAGTGAGGACAGGCCTAACACTGAAGCTTTCTTT
V: TRBV2; size: -; D: TRBD1; J: TRBJ2-7; CDR3: CASRGQGHEQYF; DNA: TGTGCCAGCAGGGGACAGGGCCACGAGCAGTACTTC
V: TRBV6-5; size: many; D: TRBD1; J: TRBJ2-3; CDR3: CASSYQGQGPDTQYF; DNA: TGTGCCAGCAGTTACCAGGGACAGGGGCCAGATACGCAGTATTTT
V: TRBV29-1; size: many; D: -; J: TRBJ2-2; CDR3: CSARQGGAGELFF; DNA: TGCAGCGCCCGACAGGGAGGAGCCGGGGAGCTGTTTTTT
V: TRBV28; size: many; D: -; J: TRBJ2-7; CDR3: CASNKYYEQYF; DNA: TGTGCCAGCAATAAGTACTACGAGCAGTACTTC
V: TRBV5-1; size: -; D: -; J: TRBJ1-4; CDR3: CASSFATVSTNEKLFF; DNA: TGCGCCAGCAGCTTCGCGACAGTCTCAACTAATGAAAAACTGTTTTTT
V: TRBV7-6; size: many; D: TRBD2; J: TRBJ2-7; CDR3: CASSLARGTNYEQYF; DNA: TGTGCCAGCAGCTTAGCGCGGGGGACCAACTACGAGCAGTACTTC
V: TRBV6-5; size: -; D: -; J: TRBJ2-7; CDR3: CASSTVRVTYEQYF; DNA: TGTGCCAGCAGTACCGTCAGGGTAACCTACGAGCAGTACTTC
V: TRBV13; size: many; D: -; J: TRBJ1-4; CDR3: CASSIGHREKLFF; DNA: TGTGCCAGCAGCATCGGACACCGTGAAAAACTGTTTTTT
V: TRBV18; size: many; D: -; J: TRBJ1-5; CDR3: CASSPNYGAGIHQPQHF; DNA: TGTGCCAGCTCACCAAATTACGGGGCCGGGATCCACCAGCCCCAGCATTTT
V: TRBV5-1; size: -; D: TRBD2; J: TRBJ2-1; CDR3: CAGSLPGLDEQFF; DNA: TGCGCCGGCAGCTTGCCCGGACTAGATGAGCAGTTCTTC
V: TRBV7-3; size: many; D: -; J: TRBJ1-1; CDR3: CASSRGRADTEAFF; DNA: TGTGCCAGCAGCCGAGGACGGGCGGACACTGAAGCTTTCTTT
V: TRBV11-2; size: few; D: -; J: TRBJ1-6; CDR3: CASSLVPRSNSPLHF; DNA: TGTGCCAGCAGCTTAGTCCCGAGAAGCAATTCACCCCTCCACTTT
V: TRBV6-5; size: -; D: TRBD2; J: TRBJ2-1; CDR3: CASSSPLAGASYEQFF; DNA: TGTGCCAGCAGTTCCCCACTAGCGGGGGCTTCCTACGAGCAGTTCTTC
V: TRBV28; size: medium-sized; D: -; J: TRBJ1-1; CDR3: CASRGGGLGTEAFF; DNA: TGTGCCAGCCGGGGGGGCGGATTGGGTACTGAAGCTTTCTTT
V: TRBV6-5; size: -; D: -; J: TRBJ1-1; CDR3: CASSRGNTEAFF; DNA: TGTGCCAGCAGTAGGGGGAACACTGAAGCTTTCTTT
V: TRBV29-1; size: few; D: TRBD1; J: TRBJ2-3; CDR3: CSVAQGQSTDTQYF; DNA: TGCAGCGTTGCCCAGGGACAGTCCACAGATACGCAGTATTTT
V: TRBV7-9; size: many; D: TRBD2; J: TRBJ2-1; CDR3: CASSLAGTTFYNEQFF; DNA: TGTGCCAGCAGCTTAGCCGGGACTACCTTCTACAATGAGCAGTTCTTC
V: TRBV6-5; size: -; D: TRBD2; J: TRBJ2-1; CDR3: CASSYSPPGLAASYNEQFF; DNA: TGTGCCAGCAGTTACTCGCCACCGGGACTAGCGGCTTCCTACAATGAGCAGTTCTTC
V: TRBV4-1; size: medium-sized; D: TRBD2; J: TRBJ2-1; CDR3: CASSQVGTRSDEQFF; DNA: TGCGCCAGCAGCCAAGTTGGGACTAGGTCCGATGAGCAGTTCTTC
V: TRBV7-8; size: few; D: -; J: TRBJ2-3; CDR3: CASSPGTTDTQYF; DNA: TGTGCCAGCAGCCCAGGGACCACCGATACGCAGTATTTT
V: TRBV28; size: -; D: -; J: TRBJ2-3; CDR3: CASSRTGGGTDTQYF; DNA: TGTGCCAGCAGTCGGACCGGGGGCGGAACAGATACGCAGTATTTT
V: TRBV6-1; size: many; D: -; J: TRBJ2-7; CDR3: CASSAREREREQYF; DNA: TGTGCCAGCAGTGCCAGGGAGAGGGAACGCGAGCAGTACTTC
V: TRBV18; size: many; D: TRBD1; J: TRBJ1-1; CDR3: CASSPDRGIMNTEAFF; DNA: TGTGCCAGCTCACCGGACAGGGGAATTATGAACACTGAAGCTTTCTTT
V: TRBV28; size: many; D: -; J: TRBJ2-3; CDR3: CASSSGAQGTDTQYF; DNA: TGTGCCAGCAGTTCGGGTGCTCAGGGCACAGATACGCAGTATTTT
V: TRBV20-1; size: many; D: -; J: TRBJ1-6; CDR3: CSATLGGGGNSPLHF; DNA: TGCAGTGCTACCCTTGGGGGCGGGGGAAATTCACCCCTCCACTTT
V: TRBV10-1; size: many; D: -; J: TRBJ2-7; CDR3: CARGKRFVSSYEQYF; DNA: TGCGCCAGGGGGAAGAGATTTGTGAGCTCCTACGAGCAGTACTTC